This record looks at one TCR beta chain sequence and its context. TCRdb keeps only in-frame clones here, not all; method: immunoSEQ multiplex PCR. This table has around 220,000 clones, 85% to 90% appearing once. The data were obtained in a study of blood T cell repertoires in COVID-19. V was clipped by 6 bases and J by 2 bases; unmatched bases: 8. CDR1 MNHEY and CDR2 SVGAGI come from the germline V gene. This CDR3 is built from 15 residues. Participants in the exposed group had met a COVID-19 case in the 2 weeks before joining the study. The chain carries TRBV6-5 and TRBJ2-5; 8 nucleotides align to TRBD1. Sequenced: PBMCs or T cells enriched from blood (not recorded which). This clonotype was obtained from a man younger than 40 who had been exposed to COVID-19. The CDR3 DNA sequence: TGTGCCAGCAGGCGTACAGGGGGAATACAAGAGACCCAGTACTTC. Its translation is CASRRTGGIQETQYF.